This T cell receptor beta chain emerged from a study of T cell responses to AZD1222 COVID-19 vaccine. Whether given at about 4 or about 12 weeks, second doses were pooled. On this clone itself: The antigen is undetermined.

TCRdb's copy holds only in-frame clones and misses some; the assay was immunoSEQ multiplex PCR. The profile covers just over 150,000 clones, with around nine tenths appearing a single time and approximately 1.5% taken by the ten largest. The CDR3 extends over 13 amino acids. The V gene's germline CDR1 is SGHRS and CDR2 YFSETQ. The V gene end was trimmed by 1 base and the J gene end by 9 bases; junction bases not matched to a gene: 6. The study's findings and limits: Baseline testing showed seropositivity in only a handful of AZD1222 recipients. After the peak T cell response, and only then, were repertoires sampled. After two AZD1222 doses, spike-specific TCR breadth and depth rose versus day 0.

This TCR was sampled from an adult who received the AZD1222 COVID-19 vaccine. This material consisted of peripheral blood, taken 28 days after the second AZD1222 dose. The chain couples TRBV5-1 to TRBJ1-2; 7 bases are a match to TRBD1. The CDR3 nucleotides are TGCGCCAGCAGCTTGACAGGGGATAGGAGCTACACCTTC. Amino acid sequence: CASSLTGDRSYTF.